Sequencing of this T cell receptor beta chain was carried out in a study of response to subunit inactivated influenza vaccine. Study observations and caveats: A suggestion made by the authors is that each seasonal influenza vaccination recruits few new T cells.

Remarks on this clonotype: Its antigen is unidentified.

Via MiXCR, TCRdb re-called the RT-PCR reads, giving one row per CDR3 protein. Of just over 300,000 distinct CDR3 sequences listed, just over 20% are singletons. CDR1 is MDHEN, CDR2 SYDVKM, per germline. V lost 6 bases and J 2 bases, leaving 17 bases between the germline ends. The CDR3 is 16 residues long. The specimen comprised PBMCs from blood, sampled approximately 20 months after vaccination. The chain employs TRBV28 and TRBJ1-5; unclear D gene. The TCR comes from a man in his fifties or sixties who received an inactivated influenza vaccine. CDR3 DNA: TGTGCCAGCAGCCGATCCCGGACTCGAGGCAATCAGCCCCAGCATTTT. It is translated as CASSRSRTRGNQPQHF.